These 30 T cell receptor beta chains were all obtained from the same sample, sequenced in a study of T-cell reconstitution after alpha-beta-depleted transplantation in children. Preparing the TCRbeta library involved the use of unique molecular identifiers. TCRdb fed the PCR reads into MiXCR, producing one record per CDR3 protein. The sample has 200,000 to 250,000 distinct CDR3 sequences, approximately 8.9% seen once. This material consisted of PBMCs, mostly from graft donor cells, taken 180 days after TCRalphabeta/CD19-depleted stem cell transplant. These receptor sequences come from a male patient aged 10 to 17 who had a stem cell transplant for acute lymphoblastic leukemia, so the T cells may come from the graft donor.

DNA for the CDR3: TGCGCCAGCAGCCTTTCTCCCGGGCCCTACGAGCAGTACTTC. Its translation is CASSLSPGPYEQYF. This rearrangement joins TRBV4-3 to TRBJ2-7; no reliable D call. The CDR3 runs 14 residues. Trimming shortened V by 4 bases and J by 2 bases, and 12 bases separated the two germline ends. CDR1 is LGHNA and CDR2 is YSLEER in the germline V gene.

This clonotype was found many times. CDR3 amino acids: CSVEDRDNGTDTQYF. In DNA form, the CDR3 reads TGCAGCGTTGAAGACAGGGATAATGGCACAGATACGCAGTATTTT. This sequence joins TRBV29-1 and TRBJ2-3; TRBD1 is a possible D gene (5 bases). Germline CDR1 is SQVTM and CDR2 is ANQGSEA. The CDR3 totals 15 residues. Deletions cut 0 bases from V and 1 base from J, with 11 bases between.

This clonotype was seen ten or more times. The CDR3 here is CSVSLGLETQYF. DNA for the CDR3: TGCAGCGTTAGTTTGGGGCTCGAGACCCAGTACTTC. The chain is built from TRBV29-1 and TRBJ2-5, with D tentatively TRBD1 (5 bases). CDR1 SQVTM and CDR2 ANQGSEA come from the germline V gene. This CDR3 is 12 amino acids long. Deletions cut 5 bases from V and 5 bases from J, with 12 bases between. Full variable domain (missing parts from reference TRBV29-1 and TRBJ2-5): SAVISQKPSRDICQRGTSLTIQCQVDSQVTMMFWYRQQPGQSLTLIATANQGSEATYESGFVIDKFPISRPNLTFSTLTVSNMSPEDSSIYLCSVSLGLETQYFGPGTRLLVL.

This clonotype was recorded many times. This chain connects TRBV7-9 to TRBJ2-1; 14 bases fit TRBD2. Germline CDR1 and CDR2: SEHNR and FQNEAQ (reference sequence). The CDR3 runs 15 residues. V shed 4 bases, J shed 7 bases, and the junction held 3 bases outside the gene matches. This chain's CDR3 is CASSWGLAGVNEQFF. In DNA form, the CDR3 reads TGTGCCAGCAGCTGGGGACTAGCGGGAGTAAATGAGCAGTTCTTC.

Many counts were recorded for this clonotype. The CDR3 DNA reads TGCAGTGCTAGGAATCAGGGGGTGTTTTCGGAGACCCAGTACTTC. Amino acids: CSARNQGVFSETQYF. The rearrangement joins TRBV20-1 to TRBJ2-5, with 7 bases lining up with TRBD1. CDR3 length: 15 amino acids. Germline values: CDR1 DFQATT, CDR2 SNEGSKA (reference sequence). The V segment lost 3 bases and the J segment 5 bases; nucleotides outside the gene matches: 12.

In regard to this clonotype: This clone may be a read error of a much larger clone one base away. The V gene is TRBV4-3, the J gene TRBJ2-2; tentatively, D is TRBD2 (5 bases). Germline CDR1 and CDR2: LGHNA and YSLEER. This CDR3 has 12 amino acids. For the CDR3, the DNA is TGCGCCAGCAGCCAACTGGCCGGGGAGCCGTTTTTT. Encoded protein: CASSQLAGEPFF.

This clonotype was detected many times. The CDR3 DNA reads as TGTGCCAGCAGTCTCCACCGTGAAGCTTTCTTT. Translation: CASSLHREAFF. The chain couples TRBV3-1 to TRBJ1-1; D is unresolved. The CDR3 is 11 residues long. CDR1 is LGHDT and CDR2 is YNNKEL in the germline V gene (reference sequence). V lost 6 bases, J lost 7 bases, and 9 bases lay in between.

In this sample, this clonotype turned up many times. The chain has TRBV10-3 and TRBJ1-5; TRBD1 might be the D (5 bases). Trimming shortened V by 3 bases and J by 5 bases, and 17 bases separated the two germline ends. CDR3 length: 16 residues. Per germline, CDR1 ENHRY and CDR2 SYGVKD. CDR3 amino acids: CAISEAGNVTYQPQHF. CDR3 bases: TGTGCCATCAGTGAAGCAGGGAATGTAACCTATCAGCCCCAGCATTTT.

Ten or more counts support this clonotype. CDR3 nucleotides: TGTGCCACCAGTGATAACAGGGCGGGCTACAATGAGCAGTTCTTC. Protein sequence: CATSDNRAGYNEQFF. The chain carries TRBV24-1 and TRBJ2-1; the D gene is possibly TRBD1 (6 bases). The CDR3 length is 15 residues. Trimming took 3 bases from V and 3 from J, leaving 11 bases between them. Germline loops: CDR1 KGHDR, CDR2 SFDVKD.

This clonotype appeared many times. The rearrangement links TRBV6-1 to TRBJ2-2; D is perhaps TRBD1 or TRBD2 (6 bases each). The CDR3 loop spans 17 amino acids. V lost 7 bases to trimming and J lost 3 bases, with 21 bases between them. Germline loops: CDR1 MNHNS, CDR2 SASEGT. As DNA, the CDR3 is TGTGCCAGCAATGGGAAGGGGGACTTCCTCTACACCGGGGAGCTGTTTTTT. The encoded protein is CASNGKGDFLYTGELFF.

Many counts were recorded for this clonotype. At one end the junction does not follow the germline gene, possibly because of a read error. This chain connects TRBV7-7 to TRBJ2-3, with unresolved D. CDR3 length equals 18 residues. CDR1 SSHAT and CDR2 FNYEAQ come from the germline V gene (reference sequence). The CDR3 coding sequence is TGTGCTAGCAGCTTACGGCCCACCGTTACTGGGTTCACAGATACGCAGTATTTT. Its protein product is CASSLRPTVTGFTDTQYF.

The table lists this clonotype with many counts. The chain recombines TRBV10-3 with TRBJ2-7; 11 bases line up with TRBD2. This CDR3 has 13 amino acids. Per the germline V gene, CDR1 is ENHRY and CDR2 is SYGVKD. V lost 11 bases and J lost 0; bases outside the gene matches: 3. CDR3 protein: CASGLAVSYEQYF. In DNA, the CDR3 is TGTGCCTCGGGACTAGCGGTCTCCTACGAGCAGTACTTC.

This clonotype showed up many times. The chain employs TRBV12-3 or TRBV12-4 and TRBJ2-7; weak D call: TRBD2 (6 bases). Trimming took off 6 bases at V and 1 base at J, with 13 bases between the two ends. The length of the CDR3 is 14 residues. The CDR3 region has the DNA TGTGCCAGCAGATCGGGACTTTCTTCCTACGAGCAGTACTTC. Its protein product is CASRSGLSSYEQYF.

This clonotype was recorded many times. The J gene is TRBJ2-7, the V gene TRBV9; either TRBD1 or TRBD2 may supply D (5 bases each). Trimming left V 0 bases short and J 0 bases short, with 13 bases between. This CDR3 comprises 16 residues. Per germline, CDR1 SGDLS and CDR2 YYNGEE. CDR3 residues: CASSVGGTAGSYEQYF. CDR3 in DNA: TGTGCCAGCAGCGTAGGAGGGACGGCAGGCTCCTACGAGCAGTACTTC.

This clonotype was found many times. V and J are TRBV20-1 and TRBJ2-2; TRBD1 agrees at 10 bases. The CDR3 sequence is 14 residues long. The V segment lost 4 bases and the J segment 4 bases; nucleotides outside the gene matches: 3. CDR1 is DFQATT, CDR2 SNEGSKA, per germline (reference sequence). For the CDR3, the DNA is TGCAGTGCTATAGGACAGGGGGGCACCGGGGAGCTGTTTTTT. Amino acid sequence: CSAIGQGGTGELFF.

This clonotype was recorded at least ten times. The chain joins TRBV4-3 to TRBJ2-6; TRBD2 matches 9 bases. CDR1 LGHNA and CDR2 YSLEER come from the germline V gene. V shed 3 bases, J shed 2 bases, and the junction held 11 bases outside the gene matches. The CDR3 contains 19 residues. In nucleotides, the CDR3 is TGCGCCAGCAGCCATCATGCGGGAGGGGGGGGCACTGGGGCCAACGTCCTGACTTTC. Protein sequence: CASSHHAGGGGTGANVLTF.

This clonotype was recorded a few times. The V gene is TRBV20-1, the J gene TRBJ1-1; TRBD1 might be the D (6 bases). Trimming shortened V by 6 bases and J by 4 bases, and 12 bases separated the two germline ends. Germline CDR1 DFQATT, CDR2 SNEGSKA (reference sequence). The CDR3 sequence is 12 residues long. As DNA, the CDR3 is TGCAGTGCCGGGACACCAGGCACTGAAGCTTTCTTT. As protein: CSAGTPGTEAFF.

The chain uses TRBV7-2 and TRBJ2-5; the match to TRBD2 covers 7 bases. V lost 1 base to trimming and J lost 5 bases; unmatched junction nucleotides: 7. The germline gives CDR1 SGHTA, CDR2 FQGNSA. The length of the CDR3 is 15 residues. The DNA for the CDR3 is TGTGCCAGCAGCTTAGGGGGGGAGGGTGACGAGACCCAGTACTTC. Translating gives CASSLGGEGDETQYF.

This clonotype showed up many times. This chain joins TRBV28 and TRBJ2-1, with a tentative D call TRBD1 (6 bases). V lost 5 bases, J lost 0 bases, and 8 bases lay in between. Germline-derived CDR1 and CDR2 are MDHEN and SYDVKM. The length of the CDR3 is 14 residues. CDR3 protein: CASSRGTSYNEQFF. The CDR3 DNA is TGTGCCAGCAGTAGGGGGACCTCCTACAATGAGCAGTTCTTC.

This clonotype was seen ten or more times. The chain is built from TRBV20-1 and TRBJ2-7; D is ambiguous. CDR1 and CDR2 (germline): DFQATT, SNEGSKA (reference sequence). V lost 5 bases to trimming and J lost 5 bases, with 16 bases between them. This CDR3 contains 13 residues. DNA for the CDR3: TGCAGTGCTCTTCGGCCCACGGGCCACGAGCAGTACTTC. It codes for CSALRPTGHEQYF.

Here the CDR3 DNA reads TGTGCCAGTTCCCGGGACTACAATGAGCAGTTCTTC. It codes for CASSRDYNEQFF. The V call is TRBV19, the J call TRBJ2-1; the D gene is possibly TRBD2 (5 bases). Trimming left V 8 bases short and J 3 bases short, with 8 bases between. Per germline, CDR1 LNHDA and CDR2 SQIVND (reference sequence). There are 12 residues in the CDR3.

This clonotype has at least ten counts. This sequence joins TRBV5-1 and TRBJ1-1; 9 nucleotides line up with TRBD1. CDR1 and CDR2 from the germline V gene are SGHRS and YFSETQ. This CDR3 is built from 16 residues. V shed 4 bases, J shed 5 bases, and the junction held 12 bases outside the gene matches. The CDR3 loop reads CASSPRTGEGRTEAFF. Written as DNA, the CDR3 is TGCGCCAGCAGCCCGCGGACAGGGGAGGGGAGGACTGAAGCTTTCTTT.

The gene calls are TRBV28 and TRBJ1-6, with 8 bases aligning to TRBD1. CDR3 length equals 18 residues. Germline V gene lookup returns CDR1 MDHEN and CDR2 SYDVKM. V dropped 5 bases and J dropped 8; count of bases not matched to a gene: 17. The CDR3 sequence: CASSILRDRTEYDSPLHF. DNA for the CDR3: TGTGCCAGCAGTATACTCCGGGACAGGACAGAATATGATTCACCCCTCCACTTT.

At least ten counts were recorded for this clonotype. The rearrangement links TRBV7-2 to TRBJ2-3; 8 bases match TRBD1. Germline loops: CDR1 SGHTA, CDR2 FQGNSA. The CDR3 sequence is 15 residues long. The V gene end was trimmed by 4 bases and the J gene end by 4 bases; junction bases not matched to a gene: 7. The DNA of the CDR3 is TGTGCCAGCAGCTCACCAGGGGGCGTGGCAGATACGCAGTATTTT. Encoded protein: CASSSPGGVADTQYF.

This clonotype occurred a few times. The chain recombines TRBV5-1 with TRBJ2-1; 10 positions agree with TRBD2. This CDR3 spans 15 amino acids. Germline-derived CDR1 and CDR2 are SGHRS and YFSETQ. V lost 1 base, J lost 4 bases, and 2 bases stayed unmatched. The CDR3 nucleotides read TGCGCCAGCAGCTTGACTAGCGGGAAGTACAATGAGCAGTTCTTC. Translation gives CASSLTSGKYNEQFF.

This clonotype has at least ten counts. This chain joins TRBV7-7 and TRBJ2-2; D ambiguous. Germline CDR1 reads SSHAT; CDR2 reads FNYEAQ (reference sequence). V lost 5 bases to trimming and J lost 8 bases, with 9 bases between them. CDR3 size: 12 residues. The CDR3, as DNA: TGTGCCAGCAGCCCCTCTCCTGGGGAGCTGTTTTTT. Encoded protein: CASSPSPGELFF.

There are many counts of this clonotype. This chain links TRBV7-6 with TRBJ2-2; D may correspond to TRBD1 or TRBD2 (5 bases each). V gave up 1 base and J gave up 2 bases, with 11 bases separating them. The CDR3 is 16 amino acids. The germline V gene has CDR1 SGHVS and CDR2 FNYEAQ. The CDR3, as DNA: TGTGCCAGCAGCTTAGATGGGGGATCTAACACCGGGGAGCTGTTTTTT. This sequence encodes CASSLDGGSNTGELFF.

This clonotype was seen at least ten times. This chain connects TRBV12-3 or TRBV12-4 to TRBJ2-7, with 8 bases lining up with TRBD2. V lost 5 bases, J lost 6 bases, and 9 bases stayed unmatched. The CDR3 consists of 14 residues. The DNA of the CDR3 is TGTGCCAGCAGTCCGGGGGGGTTCCATTCCGAGCAGTACTTC. Translation: CASSPGGFHSEQYF.

This clonotype was detected ten times or more. V gene TRBV4-1 combines with J gene TRBJ2-5; 7 bases align to TRBD1. V dropped 3 bases and J dropped 4; count of bases not matched to a gene: 11. The CDR3 runs 16 residues. Germline values: CDR1 MGHRA, CDR2 YSYEKL. CDR3 in amino acids: CASSQRPGTVGETQYF. The CDR3 DNA reads as TGCGCCAGCAGCCAGAGACCCGGGACAGTGGGAGAGACCCAGTACTTC.

J is TRBJ1-1 and V is TRBV6-1; 7 nucleotides align to TRBD1. Per germline, CDR1 MNHNS and CDR2 SASEGT. V dropped 5 bases and J dropped 1; count of bases not matched to a gene: 28. The CDR3 is made up of 22 amino acids. This CDR3 is CASSKDREGLPGRFRRNTEAFF. DNA for the CDR3: TGTGCCAGCAGTAAAGACAGGGAAGGGCTGCCGGGAAGATTTAGGAGGAACACTGAAGCTTTCTTT.